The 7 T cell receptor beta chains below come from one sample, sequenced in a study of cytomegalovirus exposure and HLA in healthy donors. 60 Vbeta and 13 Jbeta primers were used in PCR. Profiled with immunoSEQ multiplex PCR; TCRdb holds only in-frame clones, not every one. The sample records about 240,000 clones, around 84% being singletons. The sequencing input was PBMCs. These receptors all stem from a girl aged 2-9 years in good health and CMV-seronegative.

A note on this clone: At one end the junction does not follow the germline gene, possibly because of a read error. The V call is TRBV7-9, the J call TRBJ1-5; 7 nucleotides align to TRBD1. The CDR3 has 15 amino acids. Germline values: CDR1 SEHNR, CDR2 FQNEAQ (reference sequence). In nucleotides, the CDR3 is TGTTCCAGCAGCCAAACAGGGGATAGCAATCAGCCCCAGCATTTT. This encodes CSSSQTGDSNQPQHF.

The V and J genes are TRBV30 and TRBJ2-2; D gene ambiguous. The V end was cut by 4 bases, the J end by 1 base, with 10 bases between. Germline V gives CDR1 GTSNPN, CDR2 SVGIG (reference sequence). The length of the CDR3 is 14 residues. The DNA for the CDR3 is TGTGCCTGGACAGCGATCATGAACACCGGGGAGCTGTTTTTT. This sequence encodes CAWTAIMNTGELFF.

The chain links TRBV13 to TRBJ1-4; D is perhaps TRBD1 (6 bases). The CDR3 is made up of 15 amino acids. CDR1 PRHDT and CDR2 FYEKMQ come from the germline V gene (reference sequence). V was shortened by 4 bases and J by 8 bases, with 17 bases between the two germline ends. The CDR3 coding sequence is TGTGCCAGCAGCTCCGTTGCAGGGGCGGAAGAAAAACTGTTTTTT. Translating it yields CASSSVAGAEEKLFF.

The CDR3 DNA is TGCGCCAGCAGCTTGGCCGGTCATCAGCCCCAGCATTTT. Amino acids: CASSLAGHQPQHF. The chain couples TRBV5-1 to TRBJ1-5; D not resolved. The ends were cut back, 0 bases at V and 5 bases at J, with 6 bases in the middle. From germline, CDR1 is SGHRS and CDR2 YFSETQ. The CDR3 loop spans 13 amino acids. Full variable domain (remainder filled in from reference TRBV5-1 and TRBJ1-5): KAGVTQTPRYLIKTRGQQVTLSCSPISGHRSVSWYQQTPGQGLQFLFEYFSETQRNKGNFPGRFSGRQFSNSRSEMNVSTLELGDSALYLCASSLAGHQPQHFGDGTRLSIL.

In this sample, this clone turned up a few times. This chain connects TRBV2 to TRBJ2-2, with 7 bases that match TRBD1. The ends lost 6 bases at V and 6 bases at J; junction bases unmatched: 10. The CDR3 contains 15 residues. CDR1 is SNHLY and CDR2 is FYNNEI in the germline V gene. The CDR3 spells CASSPTTGSAGELFF. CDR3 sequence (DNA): TGTGCCAGCAGCCCAACGACAGGGAGCGCCGGGGAGCTGTTTTTT.

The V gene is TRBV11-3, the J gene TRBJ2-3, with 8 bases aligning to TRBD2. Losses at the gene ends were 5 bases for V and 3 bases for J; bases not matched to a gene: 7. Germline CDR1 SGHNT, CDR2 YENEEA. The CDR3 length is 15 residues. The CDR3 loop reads CASSMGLVATDTQYF. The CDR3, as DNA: TGTGCCAGCAGCATGGGACTAGTTGCGACAGATACGCAGTATTTT.

The CDR3 DNA is TGTGCCTGGAGGACCGGAGGAGTTGAAGCTTTCTTT. Translating gives CAWRTGGVEAFF. The chain uses TRBV30 and TRBJ1-1; D unresolved. Trimming took off 3 bases at V and 7 bases at J, with 12 bases between the two ends. Germline values: CDR1 GTSNPN, CDR2 SVGIG (reference sequence). The CDR3 extends over 12 amino acids.